This T cell receptor beta chain was captured by sequencing in a study of T cells expressing NK-cell markers (TCRdb year 2020). Study-wide context: Three sorted T-cell subsets (CD3+CD56+NKG2C+, CD3+CD56+NKG2C- and CD3+CD56-NKG2C+) from roughly 8 donors had their TCR beta-chain repertoires profiled. Among the eight sequenced donors, only one was HCMV-seronegative, while the other seven were HCMV-seropositive. Randomly selected healthy volunteers, three men and five women, were used as the eight sequenced donors. The libraries were sequenced on Illumina HiSeq 2000/2500, MiSeq or NextSeq, producing 2 x 150 bp reads.

A commercial ELISA kit detecting HCMV-specific IgG in serum was used to determine HCMV serostatus. Ficoll density gradient centrifugation was used to isolate peripheral blood mononuclear cells from blood. For this clonotype: The specificity of this receptor is unknown.

Sequenced on an Illumina HiSeq 2000. TCR beta cDNA libraries were made by 5'RACE template switching that added a universal primer site and unique molecular identifiers. cDNA synthesis was primed from the TCR beta constant segment and was followed by two successive PCR amplification steps. Per the original workflow: Reads were demultiplexed and grouped by UMI with MIGEC, and clonotypes were assembled and quantified with MiTCR. To remove erroneous sequences, TCR cDNA sequences were retained only when supported by two or more reads. The tcR package was used for downstream repertoire analysis, with clonotypes matched between fractions based on CDR3 nucleotide sequence plus V segment. VDJmatch was used to annotate antigen specificity against VDJdb, with one amino acid substitution in CDR3 permitted. TCRdb reprocessed the raw reads; every CDR3 protein sequence is a single record, and DNA is not supplied. The V and J calls reflect TCRdb's pipeline rather than the authors' work. The sample table includes roughly 450,000 distinct CDR3 sequences. 1.4% to 1.5% of the sample goes to the ten largest clones.

On the study overall, not on this receptor specifically: It remained unclear whether the expanded NKG2C-expressing T cell clones were specific for HCMV antigens. For several donors, the dominant CD3+CD56+NKG2C+ clonotypes were among the top 10 CD8+ clonotypes and accounted for about 1.0-8% of CD8+ T cells. Those dominant clonotypes were again the most abundant among CD3+CD56-NKG2C+ cells in a few donors, at about 28.3-65%.

From its cysteine to its phenylalanine, the CDR3 spans 12 amino acids. DNA for this receptor is not on file. Taken from the germline V gene, the CDR1 and CDR2 loops are SGHDT and YYEEEE. The receptor was isolated from a woman in her forties or fifties in good health. Donor details come from another sample of the same person, matched by shared clones. The chain couples TRBV5-6 to TRBJ2-2; as DNA is missing, the TRBD2 call by TCRdb cannot be tested. Sequencing was done on a sample of blood T cells: a sorted CD56 or NKG2C T cell subset, CD4+ or CD8+ T cells, or bulk PBMC T cells (not recorded which). The CDR3 corresponds to CASGLAAGELFF.